One TCR beta chain is described in this entry. Time point indicated: persistent/refractory GD, antithyroid drugs over 5 years with positive TRAb. From RNA extracted from PBMCs, the TCR library was made. This sample stems from a study of regulatory T cells in long-lasting Graves disease. V lost 9 bases and J 3 bases, leaving 15 bases between the germline ends. Germline V gene data show CDR1 as MNHEY and CDR2 as SMNVEV (reference sequence). CDR3 length: 13 residues. In building TCR beta libraries, iRepertoire HTBI primers were used together with Arm-PCR of CDR3 regions. TCRdb re-called the multiplex PCR reads through MiXCR, storing one row per CDR3 protein. The data show 350,000 to 450,000 distinct CDR3 sequences, with approximately 25% seen just once and around 30% held by the top ten.

This clonotype originated in a woman in her thirties or forties with Graves disease. The sequences come from peripheral blood mononuclear cells (PBMCs), collected when the disease was refractory, from a patient treated with antithyroid drugs. This chain joins TRBV27 and TRBJ2-7; D is unclear. CDR3 region: CASGGVGNYEQYF. The CDR3 DNA sequence: TGTGCCAGTGGTGGGGTAGGAAACTACGAGCAGTACTTC.